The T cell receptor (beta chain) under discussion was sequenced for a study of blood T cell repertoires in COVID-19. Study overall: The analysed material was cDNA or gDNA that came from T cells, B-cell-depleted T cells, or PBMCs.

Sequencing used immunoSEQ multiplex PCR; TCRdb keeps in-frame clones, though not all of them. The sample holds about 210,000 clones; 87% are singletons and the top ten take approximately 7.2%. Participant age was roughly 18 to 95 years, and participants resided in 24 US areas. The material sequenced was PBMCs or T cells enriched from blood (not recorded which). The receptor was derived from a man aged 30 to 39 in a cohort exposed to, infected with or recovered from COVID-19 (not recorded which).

The CDR3 sequence is CASTIKPPGDEQYF. CDR3 DNA: TGCGCCAGCACCATAAAACCCCCAGGTGACGAGCAGTACTTC. The chain uses TRBV5-1 and TRBJ2-7; D gene uncertain. Germline CDR1 SGHRS, CDR2 YFSETQ. V gave up 6 bases and J gave up 5 bases, with 18 bases separating them. CDR3 size: 14 residues.